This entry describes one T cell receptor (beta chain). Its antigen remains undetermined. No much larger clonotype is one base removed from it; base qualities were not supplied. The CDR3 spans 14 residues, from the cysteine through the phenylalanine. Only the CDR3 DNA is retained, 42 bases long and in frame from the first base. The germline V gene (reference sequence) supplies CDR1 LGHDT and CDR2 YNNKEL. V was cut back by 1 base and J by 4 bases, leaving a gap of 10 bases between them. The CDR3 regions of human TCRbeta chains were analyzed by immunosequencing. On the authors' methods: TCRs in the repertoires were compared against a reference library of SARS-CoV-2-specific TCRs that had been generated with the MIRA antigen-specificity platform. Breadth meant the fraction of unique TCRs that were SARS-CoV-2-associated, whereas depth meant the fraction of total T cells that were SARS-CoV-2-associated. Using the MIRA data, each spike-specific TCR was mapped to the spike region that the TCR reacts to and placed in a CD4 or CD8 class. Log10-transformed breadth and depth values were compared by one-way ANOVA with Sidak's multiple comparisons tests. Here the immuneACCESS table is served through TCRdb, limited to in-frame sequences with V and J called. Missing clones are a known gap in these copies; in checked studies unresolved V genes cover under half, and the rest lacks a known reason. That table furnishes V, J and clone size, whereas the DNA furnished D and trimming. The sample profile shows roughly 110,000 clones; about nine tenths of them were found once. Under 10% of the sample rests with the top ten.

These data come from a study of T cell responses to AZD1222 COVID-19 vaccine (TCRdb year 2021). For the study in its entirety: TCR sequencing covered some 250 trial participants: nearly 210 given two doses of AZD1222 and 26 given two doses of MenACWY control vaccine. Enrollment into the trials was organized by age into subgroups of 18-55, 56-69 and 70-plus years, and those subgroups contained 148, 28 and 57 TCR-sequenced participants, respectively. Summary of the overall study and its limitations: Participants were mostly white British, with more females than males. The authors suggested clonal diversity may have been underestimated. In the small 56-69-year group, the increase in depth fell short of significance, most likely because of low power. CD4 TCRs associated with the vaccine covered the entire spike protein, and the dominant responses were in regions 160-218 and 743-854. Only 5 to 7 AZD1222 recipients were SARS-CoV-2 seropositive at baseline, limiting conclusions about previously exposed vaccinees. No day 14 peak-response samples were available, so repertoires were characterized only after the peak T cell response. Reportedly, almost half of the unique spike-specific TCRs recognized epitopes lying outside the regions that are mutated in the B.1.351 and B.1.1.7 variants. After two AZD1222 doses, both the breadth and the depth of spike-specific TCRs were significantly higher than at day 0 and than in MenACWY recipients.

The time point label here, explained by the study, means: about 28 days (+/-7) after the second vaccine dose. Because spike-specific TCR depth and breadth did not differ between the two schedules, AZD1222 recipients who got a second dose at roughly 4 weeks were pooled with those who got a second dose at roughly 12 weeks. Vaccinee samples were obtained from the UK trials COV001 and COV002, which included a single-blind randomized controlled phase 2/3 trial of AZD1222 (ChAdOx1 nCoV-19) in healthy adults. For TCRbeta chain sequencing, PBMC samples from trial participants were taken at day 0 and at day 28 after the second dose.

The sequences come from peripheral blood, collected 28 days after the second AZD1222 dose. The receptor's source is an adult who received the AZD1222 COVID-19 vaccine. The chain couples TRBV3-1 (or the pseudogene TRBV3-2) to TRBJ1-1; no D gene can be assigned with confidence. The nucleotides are TGTGCCAGCAGCCAAGGGTTTGGCCCCACTGAAGCTTTCTTT. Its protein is CASSQGFGPTEAFF.